The text below deals with one T cell receptor (beta chain). Its target is unknown. Measured with immunoSEQ multiplex PCR; TCRdb has only the in-frame clones, and not every one. The sample has around 45,000 clones; more than 85% are singletons. V was clipped by 6 bases and J by 0 bases, with 9 bases between them. Looked up from germline, CDR1 is ENHRY and CDR2 is SYGVKD. The CDR3 covers 14 residues. These data originate in a study of cytomegalovirus exposure and HLA in healthy donors. General study results and limits: A few chains linked to CMV were shown in vitro to be specific for CMV antigens. Many donors carried some public TCRs, although rarity characterized most TCR sequences. The tendency of first-cohort TCR clusters to co-occur in the 120 validation repertoires was identified by a subsequent analysis. The authors listed approximately 150 TCR beta chains as cytomegalovirus-associated.

The rearrangement uses TRBV10-3 and TRBJ1-5, with a weak D call TRBD1 (6 bases). This TCR was recovered from a man younger than 30 in good health and CMV-seronegative. Sequenced material: PBMCs. DNA of the CDR3: TGTGCCATCAGCCAGGGGTATAGCAATCAGCCCCAGCATTTT. Translated: CAISQGYSNQPQHF.